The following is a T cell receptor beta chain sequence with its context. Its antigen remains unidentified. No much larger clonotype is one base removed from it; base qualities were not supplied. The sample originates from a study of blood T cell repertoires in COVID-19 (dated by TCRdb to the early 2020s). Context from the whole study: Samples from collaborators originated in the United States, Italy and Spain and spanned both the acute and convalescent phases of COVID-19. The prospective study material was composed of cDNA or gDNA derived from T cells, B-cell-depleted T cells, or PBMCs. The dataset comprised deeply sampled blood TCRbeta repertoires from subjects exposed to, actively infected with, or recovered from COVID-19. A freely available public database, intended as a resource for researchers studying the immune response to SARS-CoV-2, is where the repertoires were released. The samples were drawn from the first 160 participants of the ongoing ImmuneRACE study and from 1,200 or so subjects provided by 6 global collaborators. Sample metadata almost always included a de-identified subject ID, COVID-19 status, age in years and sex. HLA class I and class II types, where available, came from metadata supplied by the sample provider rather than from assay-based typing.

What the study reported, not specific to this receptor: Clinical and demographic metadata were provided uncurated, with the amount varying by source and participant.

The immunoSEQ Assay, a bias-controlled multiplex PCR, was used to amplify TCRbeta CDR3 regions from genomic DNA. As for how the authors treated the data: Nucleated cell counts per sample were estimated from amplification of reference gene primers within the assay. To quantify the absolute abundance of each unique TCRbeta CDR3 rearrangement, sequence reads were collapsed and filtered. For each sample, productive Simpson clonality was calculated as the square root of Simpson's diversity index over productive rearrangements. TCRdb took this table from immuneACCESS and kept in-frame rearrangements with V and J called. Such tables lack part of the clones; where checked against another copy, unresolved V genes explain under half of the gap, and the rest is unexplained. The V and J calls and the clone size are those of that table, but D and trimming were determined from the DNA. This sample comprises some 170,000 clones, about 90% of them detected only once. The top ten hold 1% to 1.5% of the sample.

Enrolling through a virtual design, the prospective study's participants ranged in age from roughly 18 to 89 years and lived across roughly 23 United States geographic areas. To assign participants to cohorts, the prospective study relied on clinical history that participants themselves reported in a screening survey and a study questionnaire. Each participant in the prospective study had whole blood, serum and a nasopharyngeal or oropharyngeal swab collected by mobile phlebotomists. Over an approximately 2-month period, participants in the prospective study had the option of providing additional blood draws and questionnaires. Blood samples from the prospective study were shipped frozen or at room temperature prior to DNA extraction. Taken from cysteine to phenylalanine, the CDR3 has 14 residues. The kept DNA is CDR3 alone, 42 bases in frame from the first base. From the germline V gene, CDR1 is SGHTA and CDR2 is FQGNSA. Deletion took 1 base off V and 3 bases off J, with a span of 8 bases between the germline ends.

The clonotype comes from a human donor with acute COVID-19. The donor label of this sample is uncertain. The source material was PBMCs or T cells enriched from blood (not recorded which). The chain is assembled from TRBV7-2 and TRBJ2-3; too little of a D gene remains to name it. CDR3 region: CASSLVLQTDTQYF. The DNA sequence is TGTGCCAGCAGCTTAGTCCTACAGACAGATACGCAGTATTTT.